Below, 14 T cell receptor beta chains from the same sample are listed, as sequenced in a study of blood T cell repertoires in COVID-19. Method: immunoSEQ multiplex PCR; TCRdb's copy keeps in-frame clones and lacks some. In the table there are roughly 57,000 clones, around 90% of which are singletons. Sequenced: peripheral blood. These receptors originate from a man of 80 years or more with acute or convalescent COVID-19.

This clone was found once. The CDR3 region is CASTSGNLNTEAFF. CDR3 sequence (DNA): TGTGCCAGCACCTCCGGGAATCTGAACACTGAAGCTTTCTTT. The V gene is TRBV6-5, the J gene TRBJ1-1, with D unresolved. Germline V gene sequence: CDR1 MNHEY, CDR2 SVGAGI. The CDR3 covers 14 residues. Trimming left V 7 bases short and J 0 bases short, with 12 bases between.

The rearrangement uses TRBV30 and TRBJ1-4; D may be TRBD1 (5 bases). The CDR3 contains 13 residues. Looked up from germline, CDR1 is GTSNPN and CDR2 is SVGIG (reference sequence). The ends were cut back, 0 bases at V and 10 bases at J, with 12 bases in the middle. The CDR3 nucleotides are TGTGCCTGGAGTGTAGGGCAGGGAGGAAAACTGTTTTTT. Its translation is CAWSVGQGGKLFF.

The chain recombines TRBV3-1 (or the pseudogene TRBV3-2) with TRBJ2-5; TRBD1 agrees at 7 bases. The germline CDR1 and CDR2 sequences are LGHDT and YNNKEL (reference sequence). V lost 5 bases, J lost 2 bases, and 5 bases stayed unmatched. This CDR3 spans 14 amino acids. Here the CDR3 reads CASSSRGTQETQYF. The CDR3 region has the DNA TGTGCCAGCAGCTCCAGGGGGACACAAGAGACCCAGTACTTC.

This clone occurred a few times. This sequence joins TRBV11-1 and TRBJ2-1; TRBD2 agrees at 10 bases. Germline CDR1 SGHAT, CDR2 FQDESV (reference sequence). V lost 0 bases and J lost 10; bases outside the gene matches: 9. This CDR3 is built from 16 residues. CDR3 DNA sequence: TGTGCCAGCAGCTTAGCGCCTAGCGGGGGAGCAGGGGAGCAGTTCTTC. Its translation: CASSLAPSGGAGEQFF.

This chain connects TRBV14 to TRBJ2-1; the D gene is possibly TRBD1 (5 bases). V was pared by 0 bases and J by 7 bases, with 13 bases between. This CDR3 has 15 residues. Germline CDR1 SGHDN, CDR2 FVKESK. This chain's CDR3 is CASSQDPGPANEQFF. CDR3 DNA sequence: TGTGCCAGCAGCCAAGATCCAGGGCCCGCGAATGAGCAGTTCTTC.

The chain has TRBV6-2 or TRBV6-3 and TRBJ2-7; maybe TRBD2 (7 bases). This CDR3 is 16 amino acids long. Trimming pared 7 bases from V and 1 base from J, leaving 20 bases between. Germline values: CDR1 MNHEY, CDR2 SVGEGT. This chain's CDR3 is CASTPRVAGASYEQYF. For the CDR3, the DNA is TGTGCCAGCACCCCTAGGGTGGCGGGGGCATCCTACGAGCAGTACTTC.

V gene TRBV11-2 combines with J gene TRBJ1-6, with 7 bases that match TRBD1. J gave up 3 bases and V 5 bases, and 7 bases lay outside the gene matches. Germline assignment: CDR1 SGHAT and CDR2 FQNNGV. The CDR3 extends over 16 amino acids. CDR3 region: CASSAGQHVYNSPLHF. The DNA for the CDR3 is TGTGCCAGCAGCGCGGGACAGCACGTCTATAATTCACCCCTCCACTTT.

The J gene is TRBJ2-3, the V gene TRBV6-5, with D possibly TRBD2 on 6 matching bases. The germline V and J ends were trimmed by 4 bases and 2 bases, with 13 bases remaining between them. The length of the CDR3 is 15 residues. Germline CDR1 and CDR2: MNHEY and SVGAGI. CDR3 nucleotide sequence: TGTGCCAGCAGTTCCCGGGACTGGGACACAGATACGCAGTATTTT. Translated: CASSSRDWDTDTQYF.

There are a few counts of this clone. This chain's CDR3 is CASSQRGRGGDVSTDTQYF. The CDR3 DNA is TGTGCCAGCAGCCAGAGGGGCAGGGGAGGGGACGTGAGCACAGATACGCAGTATTTT. The rearrangement links TRBV4-2 to TRBJ2-3; weak D call: TRBD2 (7 bases). There are 19 residues in the CDR3. Germline CDR1 reads LGHNA; CDR2 reads YNFKEQ. Trimming took 3 bases from V and 0 from J, leaving 22 bases between them.

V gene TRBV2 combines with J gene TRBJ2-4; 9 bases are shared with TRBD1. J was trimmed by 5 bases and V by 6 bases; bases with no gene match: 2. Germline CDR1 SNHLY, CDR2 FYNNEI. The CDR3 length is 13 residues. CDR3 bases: TGTGCCAGCAGCGGGGACAGGGAAAACATTCAGTACTTC. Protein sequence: CASSGDRENIQYF.

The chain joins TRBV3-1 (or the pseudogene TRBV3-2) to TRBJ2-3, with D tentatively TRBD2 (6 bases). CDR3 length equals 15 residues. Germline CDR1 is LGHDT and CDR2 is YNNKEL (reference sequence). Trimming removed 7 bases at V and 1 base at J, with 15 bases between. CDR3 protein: CASTLSASGTDTQYF. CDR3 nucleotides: TGTGCCAGCACCCTATCGGCTAGCGGCACAGATACGCAGTATTTT.

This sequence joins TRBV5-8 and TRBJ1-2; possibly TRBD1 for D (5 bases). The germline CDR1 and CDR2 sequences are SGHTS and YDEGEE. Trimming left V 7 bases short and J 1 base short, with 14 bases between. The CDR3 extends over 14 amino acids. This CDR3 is CASVPMGLNYGYTF. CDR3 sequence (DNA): TGTGCCAGCGTACCTATGGGACTTAACTATGGCTACACCTTC.

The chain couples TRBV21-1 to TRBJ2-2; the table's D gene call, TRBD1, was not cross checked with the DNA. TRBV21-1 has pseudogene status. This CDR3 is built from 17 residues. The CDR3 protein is CASSKVQGWPFNGELFF. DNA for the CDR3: TGTGCCAGCAGCAAAGTTCAGGGGTGGCCTTTTAACGGGGAGCTGTTTTTT.

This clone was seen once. The CDR3 loop reads CASSLRTSGGHEQYF. The CDR3 nucleotides are TGTGCCAGTAGTCTGAGGACTAGCGGGGGCCACGAGCAGTACTTC. The gene calls are TRBV19 and TRBJ2-7, with 13 nucleotides matching TRBD2. Germline assignment: CDR1 LNHDA and CDR2 SQIVND (reference sequence). The CDR3 consists of 15 residues. Losses at the gene ends were 5 bases for V and 5 bases for J; bases not matched to a gene: 6.